One and the same sample provided the 29 T cell receptor beta chains below, sequenced in a study of regulatory T cells in long-lasting Graves disease. Time point indicated: newly diagnosed GD, antithyroid drugs for less than 3 months. Making the TCR library involved RNA that had been extracted from PBMCs. Libraries of TCR beta came from iRepertoire HTBI primers plus Arm-PCR of CDR3 regions. From the multiplex PCR reads, TCRdb called clonotypes with MiXCR, one entry per CDR3 protein. The repertoire includes under 300,000 distinct CDR3 sequences, around 20% of them detected once, and approximately 15% sits in the top ten. The sequenced sample was peripheral blood mononuclear cells (PBMCs), obtained at new diagnosis, from a patient treated with antithyroid drugs. The receptor set was obtained from a female donor with Graves disease.

The CDR3 region is CASSLFKTGVGEKLFF. CDR3 sequence (DNA): TGTGCCAGCAGTCTATTTAAGACAGGGGTTGGCGAAAAACTGTTTTTT. The chain recombines TRBV27 with TRBJ1-4, with TRBD1 matching 8 bases. There are 16 residues in the CDR3. Unmatched junction bases numbered 13, after V lost 5 bases and J lost 8 bases. Germline CDR1 is MNHEY and CDR2 is SMNVEV (reference sequence).

Many counts were recorded for this clonotype. V gene TRBV9 combines with J gene TRBJ1-2; no firm D call. Trimming removed 0 bases from V and 4 bases from J, with 10 bases in between. The CDR3 runs 14 residues. Germline-derived CDR1 and CDR2 are SGDLS and YYNGEE. CDR3 protein: CASSVESNSYGYTF. CDR3 bases: TGTGCCAGCAGCGTAGAGTCTAATAGCTATGGCTACACCTTC.

This clonotype was seen many times. V and J are TRBV6-1 and TRBJ1-4; possibly TRBD1 for D (5 bases). V lost 3 bases and J lost 7, with 9 bases in between. Germline CDR1 MNHNS, CDR2 SASEGT. This CDR3 spans 13 amino acids. CDR3 in DNA: TGTGCCAGCAGTGACGGCAGGGTTGAAAAACTGTTTTTT. Translation: CASSDGRVEKLFF.

This clonotype was observed many times. The rearrangement uses TRBV19 and TRBJ2-1; D is possibly TRBD1 (6 bases). The V and J ends lost 6 bases and 1 base respectively, with 10 bases between them. Germline values: CDR1 LNHDA, CDR2 SQIVND (reference sequence). This CDR3 is built from 14 residues. The CDR3 region is CASRKGVSYNEQFF. The CDR3 DNA sequence: TGTGCCAGTAGGAAGGGGGTGTCCTACAATGAGCAGTTCTTC.

This clonotype was seen many times. This sequence joins TRBV4-2 and TRBJ1-1; D is ambiguous. V lost 4 bases and J 6 bases, leaving 18 bases between the germline ends. Germline V gives CDR1 LGHNA, CDR2 YNFKEQ. This CDR3 spans 15 amino acids. The DNA for the CDR3 is TGTGCCAGCAGCCCCGGTGGAACGACCGGGGCTGAAGCTTTCTTT. This sequence encodes CASSPGGTTGAEAFF.

This clonotype was observed at least ten times. The chain links TRBV18 to TRBJ1-2; possibly TRBD1 for D (5 bases). The CDR3 is 12 residues long. V was trimmed by 5 bases and J by 6 bases, leaving 10 bases between them. The germline V gene has CDR1 KGHSH and CDR2 LQKENI. In DNA, the CDR3 is TGTGCCAGCTCAGGAACAGGAGATGGCTACACCTTC. Encoded protein: CASSGTGDGYTF.

The V call is TRBV6-5, the J call TRBJ1-5, with no clear D. Trimming removed 3 bases from V and 7 bases from J, with 13 bases in between. Germline V gene lookup returns CDR1 MNHEY and CDR2 SVGAGI. The CDR3 has 14 amino acids. The CDR3, as DNA: TGTGCCAGCAGTTATCACAGCAGTAGACAGCCCCAGCATTTT. This sequence encodes CASSYHSSRQPQHF.

Comment on this clonotype: Its ends do not fully match the called genes, so a read error is possible. This chain joins TRBV7-2 and TRBJ2-1; 13 positions match TRBD2. Germline V gene sequence: CDR1 SGHTA, CDR2 FQGNSA. This CDR3 comprises 17 residues. DNA for the CDR3: TGTGCCAGCAGCCTAGCAGTCGGACTAGCGGGAGAAGCTGAGCAGCTCTTC. It encodes CASSLAVGLAGEAEQLF.

This clonotype was observed a few times. V is TRBV20-1 and J is TRBJ1-1; no reliable D call. The CDR3 covers 13 residues. Trimming cost V 1 base and J 1 base, with 7 bases left between them. CDR1 is DFQATT, CDR2 SNEGSKA, per germline (reference sequence). CDR3 DNA: TGCAGTGCTAGAGGACAATCGAACACTGAAGCTTTCTTT. Amino acids: CSARGQSNTEAFF.

The J gene is TRBJ2-4, the V gene TRBV6-2 or TRBV6-3; a possible D gene is TRBD1 (6 bases). The CDR3 is made up of 18 amino acids. Germline V CDR1 and CDR2: MNHEY, SVGEGT. Trimming left V 0 bases short and J 3 bases short, with 18 bases between. CDR3 region: CASSYSGISDSSKNIQYF. The CDR3 DNA sequence: TGTGCCAGCAGTTACTCGGGGATCTCGGACAGTAGCAAAAACATTCAGTACTTC.

The chain recombines TRBV11-2 with TRBJ2-2, with 8 bases aligning to TRBD2. The ends lost 4 bases at V and 3 bases at J; junction bases unmatched: 4. Germline V CDR1 and CDR2: SGHAT, FQNNGV. This CDR3 has 15 amino acids. CDR3 region: CASSSGGAYTGELFF. For the CDR3, the DNA is TGTGCCAGCAGCTCGGGGGGGGCGTACACCGGGGAGCTGTTTTTT. Supplemented by reference TRBV11-2 and TRBJ2-2, the full variable domain reads EAGVAQSPRYKIIEKRQSVAFWCNPISGHATLYWYQQILGQGPKLLIQFQNNGVVDDSQLPKDRFSAERLKGVDSTLKIQPAKLEDSAVYLCASSSGGAYTGELFFGEGSRLTVL.

V gene TRBV7-2 combines with J gene TRBJ2-7; TRBD2 aligns across 7 bases. Germline V CDR1 and CDR2: SGHTA, FQGNSA. The CDR3 length is 16 residues. V lost 1 base and J lost 1; bases outside the gene matches: 7. DNA for the CDR3: TGTGCCAGCAGCTTAGAGAGCGGGATGGGTTCCTACGAGCAGTACTTC. Its translation is CASSLESGMGSYEQYF. The variable domain in full, completed from reference TRBV7-2 and TRBJ2-7, reads GAGVSQSPSNKVTEKGKDVELRCDPISGHTALYWYRQSLGQGLEFLIYFQGNSAPDKSGLPSDRFSAERTGGSVSTLTIQRTQQEDSAVYLCASSLESGMGSYEQYFGPGTRLTVT.

This clonotype occurred a few times. The chain uses TRBV7-9 and TRBJ1-4; D gene uncertain. From germline, CDR1 is SEHNR and CDR2 FQNEAQ (reference sequence). The CDR3 extends over 14 amino acids. Deletions cut 9 bases from V and 0 bases from J, with 11 bases between. This chain's CDR3 is CASREWTTNEKLFF. CDR3 in DNA: TGTGCCAGTCGAGAGTGGACAACTAATGAAAAACTGTTTTTT.

This clonotype was found many times. V and J are TRBV20-1 and TRBJ2-7; TRBD1 is a possible D gene (6 bases). V was clipped by 6 bases and J by 9 bases, with 24 bases between them. Germline V gives CDR1 DFQATT, CDR2 SNEGSKA (reference sequence). The CDR3 has 14 residues. Here the CDR3 DNA reads TGCAGTGCCGCCGGGACAACCTTCTGGGATGGGCAGTACTTC. It codes for CSAAGTTFWDGQYF.

Many counts were recorded for this clonotype. The chain carries TRBV6-2 or TRBV6-3 and TRBJ1-2, with D maybe TRBD1 (5 bases). V dropped 0 bases and J dropped 5 bases, with 13 bases sitting between them. The CDR3 contains 15 residues. Germline V gene data show CDR1 as MNHEY and CDR2 as SVGEGT. The CDR3, as DNA: TGTGCCAGCAGTTACTCGGGGACGGCCAGTTATGGCTACACCTTC. Protein sequence: CASSYSGTASYGYTF.

Note on this clonotype: This likely reflects a read error, since a far larger clone is one base away. The chain joins TRBV7-3 to TRBJ2-3; 7 bases match TRBD1. Gene TRBJ2-5 matches the end of the DNA better, so the J call may be wrong. The CDR3 sequence is 14 residues long. Germline CDR1 SGHTA, CDR2 FQGTGA. The CDR3 region is CASSQTGPGKTQYF. The CDR3 DNA reads TGTGCCAGCAGCCAGACAGGGCCTGGGAAGACCCAGTACTTC.

The rearrangement links TRBV28 to TRBJ2-7; D not certain. Germline CDR1 is MDHEN and CDR2 is SYDVKM. V lost 2 bases to trimming and J lost 3 bases, with 11 bases between them. CDR3 length: 14 residues. CDR3 loop: CASSLGQTLYEQYF. The DNA of the CDR3 is TGTGCCAGCAGTTTAGGGCAGACCCTCTACGAGCAGTACTTC.

The chain has TRBV20-1 and TRBJ1-4; 8 bases agree with TRBD1. V trimming: 5 bases; J trimming: 5 bases; junction bases outside the gene matches: 4. The length of the CDR3 is 13 residues. CDR1 DFQATT and CDR2 SNEGSKA come from the germline V gene (reference sequence). In DNA, the CDR3 is TGCAGTGCTTCCGGGACAGGAAATGAAAAACTGTTTTTT. It translates to CSASGTGNEKLFF.

This clonotype has only a few counts. The V and J genes are TRBV7-3 and TRBJ2-3; TRBD1 or TRBD2 may be the D gene (6 bases each). From germline, CDR1 is SGHTA and CDR2 FQGTGA. CDR3 size: 14 residues. V was clipped by 6 bases and J by 2 bases, with 12 bases between them. In DNA, the CDR3 is TGTGCCAGCAGGGCGGGACATCCCACAGATACGCAGTATTTT. Amino acid sequence: CASRAGHPTDTQYF.

This chain uses TRBV4-3 with TRBJ1-1; no clear D gene. The length of the CDR3 is 14 residues. Germline V gene lookup returns CDR1 LGHNA and CDR2 YSLEER. Between the trimmed V and J ends, which lost 1 base and 4 bases, there was a span of 10 bases. The CDR3: CASSQGRRATEAFF. The CDR3 nucleotides read TGCGCCAGCAGCCAAGGACGTCGGGCCACTGAAGCTTTCTTT.

The chain recombines TRBV15 with TRBJ1-1; a weak D match, TRBD1 (6 bases). This CDR3 spans 15 amino acids. Germline CDR1 is LNHNV and CDR2 is YYDKDF (reference sequence). The V end was cut by 2 bases, the J end by 3 bases, with 13 bases between. Written as DNA, the CDR3 is TGTGCCACCAGCAGAACCTACAGGGAGGACACTGAAGCTTTCTTT. It yields the protein CATSRTYREDTEAFF.

The chain is built from TRBV20-1 and TRBJ2-3, with D possibly TRBD2 on 6 matching bases. Looked up from germline, CDR1 is DFQATT and CDR2 is SNEGSKA (reference sequence). The CDR3 runs 14 residues. The ends were cut back, 3 bases at V and 1 base at J, with 11 bases in the middle. CDR3 protein: CSARGVAGTDTQYF. The DNA of the CDR3 is TGCAGTGCTAGGGGGGTAGCGGGCACAGATACGCAGTATTTT.

There are many counts of this clonotype. V and J are TRBV28 and TRBJ2-1; 7 nucleotides line up with TRBD2. The CDR3 sequence is 15 residues long. Trimming removed 2 bases from V and 6 bases from J; junction bases left unmatched: 7. Germline CDR1 reads MDHEN; CDR2 reads SYDVKM. In nucleotides, the CDR3 is TGTGCCAGCAGTTTAGGGGATACTAGCGCCAATGAGCAGTTCTTC. This translates into CASSLGDTSANEQFF.

This clonotype was seen ten or more times. The chain carries TRBV27 and TRBJ2-2; D is perhaps TRBD2 (7 bases). The CDR3 covers 16 residues. V lost 3 bases to trimming and J lost 10 bases, with 21 bases between them. Germline V CDR1 and CDR2: MNHEY, SMNVEV (reference sequence). The DNA of the CDR3 is TGTGCCAGCAGTTTGCCTACGGGGAGGGGGTCGCTGGAGCTGTTTTTT. As protein: CASSLPTGRGSLELFF.

This clonotype was seen repeatedly, ten times or more. V and J are TRBV29-1 and TRBJ2-1, with D maybe TRBD2 (7 bases). The V gene lost 4 bases and the J gene lost 5 bases, with 15 bases spanning the gap. This CDR3 is 14 amino acids long. The V gene's germline CDR1 is SQVTM and CDR2 ANQGSEA. As DNA, the CDR3 is TGCAGCGTTGGGGGGGGAGAGGGGGACAATGAGCAGTTCTTC. It yields the protein CSVGGGEGDNEQFF.

Many counts were recorded for this clonotype. The rearrangement joins TRBV11-3 to TRBJ2-7, with D possibly being TRBD2 (5 bases). Germline V lookup: CDR1 SGHNT, CDR2 YENEEA. The CDR3 is made up of 15 amino acids. Between the trimmed V and J ends, which lost 1 base and 6 bases, there was a span of 16 bases. For the CDR3, the DNA is TGTGCCAGCAGCTTAGCCCTGTTTGCGGGTTCCGAGCAGTACTTC. This codes for CASSLALFAGSEQYF.

At least ten counts were recorded for this clonotype. The chain recombines TRBV29-1 with TRBJ2-7; 7 nucleotides agree with TRBD1. This CDR3 has 12 amino acids. Germline values: CDR1 SQVTM, CDR2 ANQGSEA. Germline trimming cut 6 bases from V and 3 bases from J; bases unmatched to any gene: 5. CDR3 amino acids: CSVTGSHYEQYF. CDR3 sequence (DNA): TGCAGCGTGACAGGGTCTCACTACGAGCAGTACTTC.

This clonotype was found many times. The chain recombines TRBV18 with TRBJ2-4; D uncertain. The length of the CDR3 is 14 residues. The germline V and J ends were trimmed by 0 bases and 0 bases, with 3 bases remaining between them. CDR1 and CDR2 (germline): KGHSH, LQKENI. The CDR3 here is CASSPPEAKNIQYF. The CDR3 DNA follows: TGTGCCAGCTCACCACCAGAAGCCAAAAACATTCAGTACTTC.

The chain couples TRBV6-1 to TRBJ1-2; possibly TRBD1 for D (6 bases). Trimming removed 5 bases at V and 8 bases at J, with 15 bases between. The germline V gene has CDR1 MNHNS and CDR2 SASEGT. The CDR3 has 13 amino acids. CDR3 loop: CASSPGGGEGYTF. The CDR3 DNA reads TGTGCCAGCAGTCCCGGAGGGGGGGAAGGCTACACCTTC.